A single sample is the source of the 24 T cell receptor beta chains below, sequenced in a study of shared clonotypes between healthy human individuals. CD8 cells regarded as naive lacked CD45RO, were positively chosen for CCR7, and omitted terminally differentiated effector memory CD45RA+ cells. The table came from immunoSEQ multiplex PCR; TCRdb's copy has only in-frame clones and leaves some out. The table records roughly 2.1 million clones, 93% of them present only once. Source material: naive CD8+ T cells from PBMCs. These receptor sequences come from a man between 18 and 35 years old in good health. Some clones in this sample may be carry-over from other donors' samples.

This chain links TRBV5-4 with TRBJ1-2, with D uncertain. Germline lookup yields CDR1 SGHNT and CDR2 YYREEE (reference sequence). Trimming left V 2 bases short and J 5 bases short, with 10 bases between. The CDR3 extends over 13 amino acids. The CDR3 spells CASSLEGGYGYTF. CDR3 DNA sequence: TGTGCCAGCAGCTTAGAGGGAGGGTATGGCTACACCTTC. The variable domain in full, with the rest retrieved from reference TRBV5-4 and TRBJ1-2, is ETGVTQSPTHLIKTRGQQVTLRCSSQSGHNTVSWYQQALGQGPQFIFQYYREEENGRGNFPPRFSGLQFPNYSSELNVNALELDDSALYLCASSLEGGYGYTFGSGTRLTVV.

A single count supports this clone. This chain joins TRBV7-9 and TRBJ1-4; TRBD1 aligns across 9 bases. V shed 4 bases and J 8 bases; nucleotides not matched to a gene: 14. CDR1 and CDR2 (germline): SEHNR, FQNEAQ (reference sequence). This CDR3 spans 17 amino acids. For the CDR3, the DNA is TGTGCCAGCAGCTCCAAGGACCGGGACAGGGCACGGGAAAAACTGTTTTTT. Protein product: CASSSKDRDRAREKLFF.

The rearrangement uses TRBV27 and TRBJ1-2, with TRBD1 identical over 7 bases. Germline values: CDR1 MNHEY, CDR2 SMNVEV (reference sequence). This CDR3 comprises 12 residues. J was trimmed by 13 bases and V by 6 bases; bases with no gene match: 11. The CDR3 nucleotides read TGTGCCAGCAGAGGAGGGACAGTTAAGTTCACCTTC. It specifies CASRGGTVKFTF.

The rearrangement links TRBV7-9 to TRBJ2-1, with D possibly TRBD1 on 6 matching bases. Between the trimmed V and J ends, which lost 2 bases and 0 bases, there was a span of 17 bases. The CDR3 contains 18 residues. Looked up from germline, CDR1 is SEHNR and CDR2 is FQNEAQ (reference sequence). CDR3 nucleotide sequence: TGTGCCAGCAGCTTACCCACAGGGTTGCGGGCCTCCTACAATGAGCAGTTCTTC. This translates into CASSLPTGLRASYNEQFF.

The chain combines TRBV6-5 with TRBJ2-1; D is unresolved. The V end was cut by 4 bases, the J end by 6 bases, with 13 bases between. Germline assignment: CDR1 MNHEY and CDR2 SVGAGI. The CDR3 is 14 residues long. CDR3 DNA: TGTGCCAGCAGTTTGGAGATAGTAGGCAATGAGCAGTTCTTC. Its translation: CASSLEIVGNEQFF.

This clone was detected once. The V and J genes are TRBV13 and TRBJ1-4, with a weak D call TRBD1 (5 bases). Germline values: CDR1 PRHDT, CDR2 FYEKMQ (reference sequence). The CDR3 has 14 amino acids. Trimming took off 4 bases at V and 8 bases at J, with 14 bases between the two ends. CDR3 nucleotide sequence: TGTGCCAGCAGCTCCGGGGGGGAAGGAGAAAAACTGTTTTTT. This sequence encodes CASSSGGEGEKLFF.

The V call is TRBV25-1, the J call TRBJ2-7; 8 bases fit TRBD1. Trimming took 8 bases from V and 2 from J; bases not matched to a gene: 11. Germline CDR1 reads MGHDK; CDR2 reads SYGVNS. The CDR3 extends over 15 amino acids. The CDR3 DNA follows: TGTGCCAGCTTAGGACAGGGAAGATTCCCCTACGAGCAGTACTTC. Its translation is CASLGQGRFPYEQYF.

As regards this clone: This specimen includes other DNA sequences encoding the same CDR3. This chain links TRBV11-2 with TRBJ2-2, with a possible D match to TRBD2 (5 bases). Germline-derived CDR1 and CDR2 are SGHAT and FQNNGV. The CDR3 is 12 amino acids. The germline V and J ends were trimmed by 5 bases and 8 bases, with 9 bases remaining between them. CDR3 sequence reads: CASSPRGGELFF. In DNA, the CDR3 is TGTGCCAGCAGCCCCCGAGGGGGGGAGCTGTTTTTT.

This chain links TRBV11-2 with TRBJ2-4; 10 bases are shared with TRBD1. V was clipped by 5 bases and J by 4 bases; unmatched bases: 11. CDR3 length: 17 residues. CDR1 is SGHAT and CDR2 is FQNNGV in the germline V gene. The chain's CDR3 is CASSLWGRGQGKNIQYF. CDR3 DNA: TGTGCCAGCAGCCTATGGGGGAGGGGACAGGGGAAAAACATTCAGTACTTC. The whole variable domain, filled in from reference TRBV11-2 and TRBJ2-4, reads EAGVAQSPRYKIIEKRQSVAFWCNPISGHATLYWYQQILGQGPKLLIQFQNNGVVDDSQLPKDRFSAERLKGVDSTLKIQPAKLEDSAVYLCASSLWGRGQGKNIQYFGAGTRLSVL.

The rearrangement joins TRBV27 to TRBJ2-7; the match to TRBD1 covers 9 bases. The V gene's germline CDR1 is MNHEY and CDR2 SMNVEV (reference sequence). This CDR3 spans 15 amino acids. V lost 5 bases, J lost 2 bases, and 7 bases stayed unmatched. CDR3: CASSLTGGLAYEQYF. The CDR3 DNA reads TGTGCCAGCAGTCTAACAGGGGGCCTAGCCTACGAGCAGTACTTC.

This sequence joins TRBV4-2 and TRBJ1-3; no firm D call. The V gene lost 0 bases and the J gene lost 3 bases, with 9 bases spanning the gap. The CDR3 totals 15 residues. CDR1 LGHNA and CDR2 YNFKEQ come from the germline V gene. DNA for the CDR3: TGTGCCAGCAGCCAAGATTGGTCTTTTGGAAACACCATATATTTT. It codes for CASSQDWSFGNTIYF.

The V and J genes are TRBV29-1 and TRBJ1-1, with D possibly matching TRBD1 (5 bases). In germline, CDR1 is SQVTM, CDR2 ANQGSEA. With 3 bases removed from V and 0 bases from J, the gap between germline ends came to 14 bases. There are 15 residues in the CDR3. CDR3 nucleotide sequence: TGCAGCGTTGATACTCTGACAGAGGTGAACACTGAAGCTTTCTTT. Its protein is CSVDTLTEVNTEAFF.

This clone has only one observation. The genes are TRBV9 and TRBJ1-3, with TRBD1 matching 9 bases. The germline CDR1 and CDR2 sequences are SGDLS and YYNGEE. The trim removed 4 bases at V and 8 bases at J, leaving 7 bases unmatched. The CDR3 is 14 amino acids. The CDR3 DNA reads TGTGCCAGCAGCCAGGGACAGGGTCCAGACACCATATATTTT. Its translation: CASSQGQGPDTIYF.

This clone was counted a single time. The chain joins TRBV7-9 to TRBJ2-7, with TRBD1 matching over 7 bases. Per germline, CDR1 SEHNR and CDR2 FQNEAQ (reference sequence). The CDR3 sequence is 14 residues long. With V trimmed by 2 bases and J by 3 bases, 4 bases remained unmatched. The CDR3 loop is CASSLLRDSYEQYF. The CDR3 DNA reads as TGTGCCAGCAGCTTACTCCGGGACAGCTACGAGCAGTACTTC.

This chain uses TRBV19 with TRBJ2-7; 13 bases are a match to TRBD2. Per the germline V gene, CDR1 is LNHDA and CDR2 is SQIVND (reference sequence). The CDR3 consists of 16 residues. Trimming at V came to 5 bases and at J to 3 bases, leaving 7 bases not matched to a gene. This CDR3 reads CASSFGTSGNFYEQYF. In DNA, the CDR3 is TGTGCCAGTAGTTTCGGGACTAGCGGGAACTTCTACGAGCAGTACTTC.

This chain joins TRBV28 and TRBJ1-1; D possibly corresponds to TRBD1 (5 bases). CDR1 is MDHEN and CDR2 is SYDVKM in the germline V gene. The CDR3 sequence is 13 residues long. Trimming removed 6 bases from V and 5 bases from J, with 13 bases in between. The CDR3 sequence is CASSSSGGTEAFF. The CDR3 region has the DNA TGTGCCAGCAGCTCGTCTGGGGGGACTGAAGCTTTCTTT. Using reference TRBV28 and TRBJ1-1 for the parts outside the CDR3, the full variable domain is DVKVTQSSRYLVKRTGEKVFLECVQDMDHENMFWYRQDPGLGLRLIYFSYDVKMKEKGDIPEGYSVSREKKERFSLILESASTNQTSMYLCASSSSGGTEAFFGQGTRLTVV.

Turning to this clone: The same CDR3 also results from other DNA sequences found in this sample. The chain carries TRBV28 and TRBJ2-7, with 8 bases aligning to TRBD2. J lost 1 base, V lost 5 bases, and 4 bases had no gene match. The CDR3 extends over 14 amino acids. CDR1 and CDR2 (germline): MDHEN, SYDVKM. As DNA, the CDR3 is TGTGCCAGCAGTCTAGCGGGCGGGTCCTACGAGCAGTACTTC. Translating it yields CASSLAGGSYEQYF.

CDR3 region: CASSQKWNQPQHF. CDR3 coding DNA: TGTGCCAGCAGTCAAAAATGGAATCAGCCCCAGCATTTT. The chain joins TRBV28 to TRBJ1-5; D is ambiguous. The germline CDR1 and CDR2 sequences are MDHEN and SYDVKM. Trimming shortened V by 5 bases and J by 4 bases, and 9 bases separated the two germline ends. This CDR3 is 13 amino acids long.

This chain joins TRBV6-1 and TRBJ2-5; D gene unclear. This CDR3 has 14 amino acids. Germline values: CDR1 MNHNS, CDR2 SASEGT. V was shortened by 1 base and J by 2 bases, with 8 bases between the two germline ends. In DNA, the CDR3 is TGTGCCAGCAGTGAAGTATCCGAACAAGAGACCCAGTACTTC. Its protein is CASSEVSEQETQYF.

The chain couples TRBV27 to TRBJ1-4; D not resolved. Trimming left V 6 bases short and J 8 bases short, with 13 bases between. The CDR3 extends over 13 amino acids. Germline values: CDR1 MNHEY, CDR2 SMNVEV (reference sequence). This chain's CDR3 is CASRFQRGEKLFF. The CDR3 DNA is TGTGCCAGCAGATTCCAACGGGGAGAAAAACTGTTTTTT.

The chain has TRBV7-3 and TRBJ2-2; 12 nucleotides match TRBD2. The CDR3 has 16 amino acids. Germline-derived CDR1 and CDR2 are SGHTA and FQGTGA. V lost 5 bases and J lost 7; bases outside the gene matches: 8. In nucleotides, the CDR3 is TGTGCCAGCAGCACCAGGACGGGACTAGCGGGCGGGGAGCTGTTTTTT. It translates to CASSTRTGLAGGELFF. The variable domain in full, completed from reference TRBV7-3 and TRBJ2-2, reads GAGVSQTPSNKVTEKGKYVELRCDPISGHTALYWYRQSLGQGPEFLIYFQGTGAADDSGLPNDRFFAVRPEGSVSTLKIQRTERGDSAVYLCASSTRTGLAGGELFFGEGSRLTVL.

The V call is TRBV9, the J call TRBJ2-7; 8 bases match TRBD2. CDR1 is SGDLS, CDR2 YYNGEE, per germline. The CDR3 is made up of 16 amino acids. The trim removed 0 bases at V and 6 bases at J, leaving 11 bases unmatched. CDR3 residues: CASSVGLAGGGSEQYF. In DNA form, the CDR3 reads TGTGCCAGCAGCGTAGGGTTGGCGGGAGGCGGCTCCGAGCAGTACTTC.

CDR3 DNA: TGTGCCATCAGTGAAGTGGCAGACGAAGCTTTCTTT. Protein product: CAISEVADEAFF. The chain combines TRBV10-3 with TRBJ1-1; no definite D call. The CDR3 consists of 12 residues. Germline V gene data show CDR1 as ENHRY and CDR2 as SYGVKD. Trimming took off 3 bases at V and 8 bases at J, with 10 bases between the two ends.

The chain links TRBV4-3 to TRBJ2-2; the D gene is possibly TRBD2 (6 bases). V gave up 4 bases and J gave up 5 bases, with 29 bases separating them. The V gene's germline CDR1 is LGHNA and CDR2 YSLEER. The CDR3 sequence is 20 residues long. CDR3 region: CASSRNLLGLVKVVTGELFF. DNA for the CDR3: TGCGCCAGCAGCCGCAACCTCTTGGGACTGGTTAAGGTAGTAACCGGGGAGCTGTTTTTT.